These 32 T cell receptor beta chains originate from one sample sequenced in a study of response to subunit inactivated influenza vaccine. TCRdb called the RT-PCR reads again in MiXCR, with one record for every CDR3 protein. The table has some 850,000 distinct CDR3 sequences, around a sixth seen once; the top ten hold roughly 10%. This sample comprised PBMCs from blood, obtained less than 6 days after vaccination. All receptors derive from a man in his fifties or sixties who received an inactivated influenza vaccine.

CDR3 nucleotides: TGCAGTGCTTGGGGGGCGGATACAACCCACTCCTACGAGCAGTACTTC. This gives the protein CSAWGADTTHSYEQYF. The chain employs TRBV20-1 and TRBJ2-7, with D perhaps being TRBD1 or TRBD2 (6 bases each). Trimming stripped 5 bases from V and 0 bases from J, with 20 bases between. The germline CDR1 and CDR2 sequences are DFQATT and SNEGSKA (reference sequence). This CDR3 is built from 16 residues.

The chain links TRBV5-5 to TRBJ2-3; 8 positions match TRBD2. Germline values: CDR1 SGHKS, CDR2 YYEKEE (reference sequence). Trimming cost V 2 bases and J 0 bases; bases outside gene matches: 5. The CDR3 has 16 amino acids. This chain's CDR3 is CASSLYSGRSTDTQYF. The CDR3, as DNA: TGTGCCAGCAGCTTATACAGCGGGAGAAGCACAGATACGCAGTATTTT. The entire variable domain, with the rest obtained from reference TRBV5-5 and TRBJ2-3, is as follows: DAGVTQSPTHLIKTRGQQVTLRCSPISGHKSVSWYQQVLGQGPQFIFQYYEKEERGRGNFPDRFSARQFPNYSSELNVNALLLGDSALYLCASSLYSGRSTDTQYFGPGTRLTVL.

This clonotype showed up many times. V usage is TRBV5-1 and J usage is TRBJ2-7; D call uncertain. The CDR3 consists of 13 residues. Trimming removed 0 bases at V and 3 bases at J, with 7 bases between. CDR1 and CDR2 (germline): SGHRS, YFSETQ. The chain's CDR3 is CASSLGVSYEQYF. The CDR3 DNA reads as TGCGCCAGCAGCTTGGGGGTCAGCTACGAGCAGTACTTC.

The V and J genes are TRBV6-1 and TRBJ2-7; D unresolved. V shed 3 bases and J shed 0 bases, with 6 bases lying between them. Germline lookup yields CDR1 MNHNS and CDR2 SASEGT. The CDR3 runs 13 residues. The CDR3 protein is CASSDVSSYEQYF. The CDR3 DNA sequence: TGTGCCAGCAGTGACGTTTCCTCCTACGAGCAGTACTTC.

The sample holds a few counts of this clonotype. The J gene is TRBJ1-1, the V gene TRBV20-1; no clear D gene. This CDR3 spans 15 amino acids. In germline, CDR1 is DFQATT, CDR2 SNEGSKA (reference sequence). Trimming pared 2 bases from V and 0 bases from J, leaving 13 bases between. The CDR3 sequence: CSARPSGQLNTEAFF. CDR3 bases: TGCAGTGCTAGACCCTCCGGGCAGTTGAACACTGAAGCTTTCTTT.

This clonotype was detected a few times. The chain carries TRBV10-3 and TRBJ2-2; D may correspond to TRBD1 or TRBD2 (5 bases each). Germline V gives CDR1 ENHRY, CDR2 SYGVKD. Trimming removed 9 bases at V and 0 bases at J, with 20 bases between. The CDR3 is made up of 17 amino acids. The CDR3 spells CAIRPWDGHPNTGELFF. The DNA for the CDR3 is TGTGCCATTCGTCCATGGGACGGGCACCCGAACACCGGGGAGCTGTTTTTT.

The V and J genes are TRBV12-3 or TRBV12-4 and TRBJ1-2; no firm D call. Deletions cut 6 bases from V and 4 bases from J, with 12 bases between. CDR3 size: 13 residues. The CDR3 loop is CASSLELRYGYTF. CDR3 sequence (DNA): TGTGCCAGCAGCCTAGAGTTGCGCTATGGCTACACCTTC.

This clonotype was seen many times. The V and J genes are TRBV20-1 and TRBJ2-1; D not certain. V gave up 0 bases and J gave up 8 bases, with 5 bases separating them. The CDR3 spans 11 residues. In germline, CDR1 is DFQATT, CDR2 SNEGSKA (reference sequence). CDR3 in amino acids: CSARDRYEQFF. CDR3 nucleotide sequence: TGCAGTGCTAGAGATAGGTATGAGCAGTTCTTC.

This chain links TRBV4-1 with TRBJ2-1, with D perhaps matching TRBD1 (6 bases). This CDR3 is 16 amino acids long. V lost 5 bases to trimming and J lost 2 bases, with 16 bases between them. Germline V gives CDR1 MGHRA, CDR2 YSYEKL. CDR3 protein: CASSLQGRRPYNEQFF. The CDR3 coding sequence is TGCGCCAGCAGCTTACAGGGAAGAAGACCCTACAATGAGCAGTTCTTC.

This clonotype came up a few times. The V and J genes are TRBV4-2 and TRBJ2-5, with 8 bases aligning to TRBD2. Germline V gene data show CDR1 as LGHNA and CDR2 as YNFKEQ. CDR3 length equals 16 residues. Unmatched junction bases numbered 9, after V lost 4 bases and J lost 2 bases. As DNA, the CDR3 is TGTGCCAGCAGCCCGTCAGTAGCGGGGACACAAGAGACCCAGTACTTC. Translated, it gives CASSPSVAGTQETQYF.

At least ten counts were recorded for this clonotype. The chain is built from TRBV5-1 and TRBJ1-6; TRBD1 aligns across 8 bases. The length of the CDR3 is 15 residues. With V trimmed by 0 bases and J by 10 bases, 6 bases remained unmatched. From germline, CDR1 is SGHRS and CDR2 YFSETQ. CDR3 DNA sequence: TGCGCCAGCAGCTTGGTGACAGGGGTAAGCTCACCCCTCCACTTT. The encoded protein is CASSLVTGVSSPLHF.

The gene calls are TRBV4-3 and TRBJ2-7; D is unclear. Germline V gene sequence: CDR1 LGHNA, CDR2 YSLEER. Trimming took off 3 bases at V and 0 bases at J, with 9 bases between the two ends. The CDR3 is made up of 14 amino acids. The CDR3 loop is CASSQAPGSYEQYF. The CDR3 bases are TGCGCCAGCAGCCAGGCCCCCGGCTCCTACGAGCAGTACTTC.

The chain recombines TRBV7-2 with TRBJ2-5; D uncertain. Trimming removed 2 bases from V and 4 bases from J, with 8 bases in between. Looked up from germline, CDR1 is SGHTA and CDR2 is FQGNSA. There are 13 residues in the CDR3. The CDR3 protein is CASSLYPRETQYF. In DNA form, the CDR3 reads TGTGCCAGCAGCTTATATCCCCGAGAGACCCAGTACTTC.

This chain links TRBV28 with TRBJ1-1; D is unresolved. CDR1 and CDR2 (germline): MDHEN, SYDVKM. V was trimmed by 8 bases and J by 3 bases, leaving 4 bases between them. This CDR3 region has 10 residues. The CDR3 region has the DNA TGTGCCAGCGAGGACACTGAAGCTTTCTTT. It encodes CASEDTEAFF.

V and J are TRBV12-3 or TRBV12-4 and TRBJ2-1, with 12 bases that match TRBD2. Trimming removed 10 bases from V and 0 bases from J; junction bases left unmatched: 7. This CDR3 spans 16 amino acids. The CDR3 sequence: CATTTSGGFSYNEQFF. The CDR3 DNA reads as TGTGCCACCACGACTAGCGGGGGATTCTCCTACAATGAGCAGTTCTTC.

The rearrangement uses TRBV28 and TRBJ2-7; 8 bases match TRBD1. The CDR3 length is 13 residues. The ends lost 8 bases at V and 6 bases at J; junction bases unmatched: 9. Per the germline V gene, CDR1 is MDHEN and CDR2 is SYDVKM. CDR3 amino acids: CASQRTTGGEQYF. The CDR3 nucleotides read TGTGCCAGCCAAAGAACTACAGGGGGCGAGCAGTACTTC.

This clonotype has just a few counts. The junction departs from germline at one end; a sequencing error may be responsible. The chain carries TRBV20-1 and TRBJ1-2; D is perhaps TRBD1 (5 bases). This CDR3 contains 12 residues. CDR1 is DFQATT, CDR2 SNEGSKA, per germline (reference sequence). The CDR3 spells CSARDGTYGYTF. In DNA, the CDR3 is TGCAGCGCTAGGGACGGAACCTATGGCTACACCTTC.

The genes are TRBV4-2 and TRBJ1-2; D gene ambiguous. This CDR3 contains 15 residues. Germline assignment: CDR1 LGHNA and CDR2 YNFKEQ. The ends were cut back, 0 bases at V and 6 bases at J, with 14 bases in the middle. CDR3 bases: TGTGCCAGCAGCCAAGAGGTCCGGGCGGTCGATGGCTACACCTTC. This encodes CASSQEVRAVDGYTF.

V is TRBV2 and J is TRBJ2-1; TRBD2 matches 12 bases. With V trimmed by 9 bases and J by 4 bases, 4 bases remained unmatched. The CDR3 is made up of 14 amino acids. Germline V gene lookup returns CDR1 SNHLY and CDR2 FYNNEI. CDR3 in amino acids: CASWTSGEYNEQFF. The CDR3 region has the DNA TGTGCCAGTTGGACTAGCGGGGAGTACAATGAGCAGTTCTTC.

This clonotype was detected only a few times. The chain joins TRBV18 to TRBJ2-1; TRBD1 might be the D (6 bases). The CDR3 has 13 residues. The germline V gene encodes CDR1 KGHSH and CDR2 LQKENI. Trimming removed 3 bases at V and 11 bases at J, with 14 bases between. CDR3 sequence (DNA): TGTGCCAGCTCACCCTCATCACAGGGCCAGCAGTTCTTC. Its translation is CASSPSSQGQQFF. Variable domain in full (rest from reference TRBV18 and TRBJ2-1): NAGVMQNPRHLVRRRGQEARLRCSPMKGHSHVYWYRQLPEEGLKFMVYLQKENIIDESGMPKERFSAEFPKEGPSILRIQQVVRGDSAAYFCASSPSSQGQQFFGPGTRLTVL.

The sample holds many counts of this clonotype. The junction and the germline gene differ at one end; a read error may be behind it. The V gene is TRBV7-2, the J gene TRBJ2-7, with TRBD2 as a possible D gene (6 bases). The germline V gene encodes CDR1 SGHTA and CDR2 FQGNSA. This CDR3 region has 14 residues. CDR3 residues: CASSLVAGSYEQYF. CDR3 bases: TGCGCCAGCAGCCTGGTGGCGGGGTCCTACGAGCAGTACTTC.

This chain's CDR3 is CASKDIYTQYF. CDR3 bases: TGTGCCAGCAAAGACATTTATACGCAGTATTTT. The gene calls are TRBV28 and TRBJ2-3; D is ambiguous. CDR3 length: 11 residues. Germline lookup yields CDR1 MDHEN and CDR2 SYDVKM. The V end was cut by 7 bases, the J end by 7 bases, with 9 bases between.

The chain carries TRBV20-1 and TRBJ2-7, with D perhaps TRBD1 or TRBD2 (5 bases each). Germline assignment: CDR1 DFQATT and CDR2 SNEGSKA (reference sequence). The germline V and J ends were trimmed by 6 bases and 1 base, with 19 bases remaining between them. There are 15 residues in the CDR3. CDR3 loop: CSALALRDPSYEQYF. As DNA, the CDR3 is TGCAGTGCCCTAGCACTCCGGGACCCGTCCTACGAGCAGTACTTC.

The chain combines TRBV5-1 with TRBJ1-4; a weak D match, TRBD1 (6 bases). Trimming removed 0 bases at V and 5 bases at J, with 8 bases between. This CDR3 is 14 amino acids long. Per germline, CDR1 SGHRS and CDR2 YFSETQ. The CDR3 DNA reads TGCGCCAGCAGCTTGGAGGGGGAGAATGAAAAACTGTTTTTT. It translates to CASSLEGENEKLFF.

This chain links TRBV5-6 with TRBJ2-6; no reliable D call. V was trimmed by 4 bases and J by 1 base, leaving 6 bases between them. CDR3 length: 14 residues. Germline-derived CDR1 and CDR2 are SGHDT and YYEEEE. The CDR3 coding sequence is TGTGCCAGCAGCCCTAAATCTGGGGCCAACGTCCTGACTTTC. Protein product: CASSPKSGANVLTF.

This clonotype was detected a few times. V gene TRBV3-1 combines with J gene TRBJ2-7, with a tentative D call TRBD1 (8 bases). Looked up from germline, CDR1 is LGHDT and CDR2 is YNNKEL (reference sequence). V was shortened by 4 bases and J by 3 bases, with 16 bases between the two germline ends. This CDR3 is 15 amino acids long. This CDR3 reads CASSPTGGDFYEQYF. Written as DNA, the CDR3 is TGTGCCAGCAGCCCAACAGGGGGGGATTTCTACGAGCAGTACTTC.

This clonotype was counted only a few times. The chain recombines TRBV20-1 with TRBJ2-3; 7 nucleotides match TRBD2. Germline-derived CDR1 and CDR2 are DFQATT and SNEGSKA (reference sequence). Unmatched junction bases numbered 7, after V lost 5 bases and J lost 2 bases. The CDR3 runs 14 residues. In nucleotides, the CDR3 is TGCAGTGCTGCCAGAGCGGGGACCACAGATACGCAGTATTTT. It codes for CSAARAGTTDTQYF.

The CDR3 DNA follows: TGCAGCGTCGCCGTTTCCAGGGGCGAGCAGTACTTC. Translated: CSVAVSRGEQYF. The genes are TRBV29-1 and TRBJ2-7; weak D call: TRBD1 (6 bases). Trimming left V 6 bases short and J 6 bases short, with 15 bases between. The CDR3 covers 12 residues. Looked up from germline, CDR1 is SQVTM and CDR2 is ANQGSEA.

V usage is TRBV7-2 and J usage is TRBJ2-3, with TRBD2 identical over 7 bases. The CDR3 sequence is 17 residues long. After removal of 5 bases from V and 0 bases from J, the junction contained 11 bases not matched to a gene. Germline-derived CDR1 and CDR2 are SGHTA and FQGNSA. CDR3 in amino acids: CASSQRLALTSTDTQYF. In DNA, the CDR3 is TGTGCCAGCAGCCAAAGACTAGCACTCACTAGCACAGATACGCAGTATTTT.

The chain has TRBV21-1 and TRBJ1-3. TRBV21-1 is termed a pseudogene. CDR3 length equals 16 residues. The CDR3 coding sequence is TGTGCCAGGGTCCGGACTACCGGGAGCCTCGGAAACACCATATATTTT. Amino acid sequence: CARVRTTGSLGNTIYF.

The CDR3 loop is CASSGSGRVYNEQFF. CDR3 nucleotide sequence: TGTGCCAGCAGCGGATCGGGGAGGGTTTACAATGAGCAGTTCTTC. The chain links TRBV7-3 to TRBJ2-1; 7 positions match TRBD2. Germline V gene data show CDR1 as SGHTA and CDR2 as FQGTGA. CDR3 length: 15 amino acids. Unmatched junction bases numbered 8, after V lost 5 bases and J lost 4 bases.

The chain couples TRBV6-6 to TRBJ2-7; D unresolved. This CDR3 spans 11 amino acids. From germline, CDR1 is MNHNY and CDR2 SVGAGI (reference sequence). The germline V and J ends were trimmed by 6 bases and 7 bases, with 10 bases remaining between them. The CDR3 here is CASSNPTEQYF. The CDR3 DNA reads TGTGCCAGCAGCAACCCGACAGAGCAGTACTTC.